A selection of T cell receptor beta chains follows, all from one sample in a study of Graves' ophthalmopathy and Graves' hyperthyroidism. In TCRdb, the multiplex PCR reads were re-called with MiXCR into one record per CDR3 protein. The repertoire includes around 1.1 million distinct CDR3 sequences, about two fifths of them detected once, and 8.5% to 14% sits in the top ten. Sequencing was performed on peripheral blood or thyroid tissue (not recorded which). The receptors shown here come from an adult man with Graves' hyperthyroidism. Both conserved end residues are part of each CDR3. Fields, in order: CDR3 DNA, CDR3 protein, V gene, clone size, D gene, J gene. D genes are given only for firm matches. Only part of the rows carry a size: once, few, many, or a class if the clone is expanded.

TGCAGTGCTAGAGCACAGGGAACAGGAGCTTTCTTT | CSARAQGTGAFF | TRBV20-1 | . | . | TRBJ1-1
TGTGCCAGTAGTGCGACAGTTTCCTACGAGCAGTACTTC | CASSATVSYEQYF | TRBV19 | . | . | TRBJ2-7
TGCAGCGTTCACGCGCCGGGGGGCAAATTATTT | CSVHAPGGKLF | TRBV29-1 | . | . | TRBJ1-5
TGTGCCAGCAGGCGACCCGACAGTCTCCAAGAGACCCAGTACTTC | CASRRPDSLQETQYF | TRBV10-3 | . | . | TRBJ2-5
TGTGCCAGCATACATCAGGCGGACAAGTCCACTGAAGCTTTCTTT | CASIHQADKSTEAFF | TRBV27 | few | . | TRBJ1-1
TGTGCCAGCAGCTTCGTGGGGGGCTACACCTTC | CASSFVGGYTF | TRBV7-2 | many | . | TRBJ1-2
TGCGCCAGCAGCTTGTACACAGGGGGCAATCAGCCCCAGCATTTT | CASSLYTGGNQPQHF | TRBV5-1 | once | TRBD1 | TRBJ1-5
TGCGCCAGCAGCTTCGGCGGGCCCCTGAACGGGGAGCTGTTTTTT | CASSFGGPLNGELFF | TRBV5-1 | . | . | TRBJ2-2
TGCAGCGTTGGCGTCGCGGGGGCGCGTGGCTACACCTTC | CSVGVAGARGYTF | TRBV29-1 | many | . | TRBJ1-2
TGTGCCAGCAGTTTTCGACTAGCGGACCGACAAGAGACCCAGTACTTC | CASSFRLADRQETQYF | TRBV12-3/TRBV12-4 | few | TRBD2 | TRBJ2-5
TGTGCCAGCAAAAGTGGACAAATGGAGACCCAGTACTTC | CASKSGQMETQYF | TRBV12-3/TRBV12-4 | many | . | TRBJ2-5
TGTGCCAGCAGCCCGGGACAGGGCCCCCCCCAGCATTTT | CASSPGQGPPQHF | TRBV27 | few | TRBD1 | TRBJ1-5
TGTGCCAGCAGCCAAGATGCACAAGTTAATTCACCCCTCCACTTT | CASSQDAQVNSPLHF | TRBV14 | many | . | TRBJ1-6
TGCAGTGCTAGTTTCGCGGGGGACCAGTACTTC | CSASFAGDQYF | TRBV20-1 | . | TRBD2 | TRBJ2-5
TGTGCCAGCAGATCGACAGGGATCGCTTCACCCCTCCACTTT | CASRSTGIASPLHF | TRBV5-4 | once | TRBD1 | TRBJ1-6
TGCGCCAGCAGTGCCGACACTTATGAGACCTACGAGCAGTACTTC | CASSADTYETYEQYF | TRBV10-2 | few | . | TRBJ2-7
TGTGCCAGTAGCGGCGGGACTAGCGGAGCCCAAGAGACCCAGTACTTC | CASSGGTSGAQETQYF | TRBV19 | many | TRBD2 | TRBJ2-5